This is a list of T cell receptor beta chains from one sample in a study of blood T cell repertoires in COVID-19. Produced via immunoSEQ multiplex PCR; TCRdb's table is partial and in-frame only. The data hold about 280,000 clones, with around 85% observed a single time. The sequenced sample consisted of peripheral blood. These receptors all stem from a woman in her 70s with acute or convalescent COVID-19. Each CDR3 is given with its conserved first and last residue. Fields, in order: V gene, J gene, D gene, clone size, CDR3 DNA, CDR3 protein. The D gene is left open where the match is weak. Part of the rows lack a size; the others show once, few, many or a class for expanded clones.

TRBV11-2	TRBJ2-3	TRBD2	-	TGTGCCAGCAGCTTGCTAGCGGGGGCCCATACAGATACGCAGTATTTT	CASSLLAGAHTDTQYF
TRBV7-2	TRBJ2-7	TRBD2	-	TGTGCCAGCAGCTTAGTAGCGGGGGGTTCCCCCTACGAGCAGTACTTC	CASSLVAGGSPYEQYF
TRBV20-1	TRBJ1-2	-	-	TGCAGTGCTAGGTATAACTATGGCTACACCTTC	CSARYNYGYTF
TRBV7-6	TRBJ2-2	TRBD2	-	TGTGCCAGCAGCTTCGGGAGGCGCGGGGAGCTGTTTTTT	CASSFGRRGELFF
TRBV2	TRBJ1-1	-	-	TGTGCCAGCAGTCAGACAGTGGTGGGCACTGAAGCTTTCTTT	CASSQTVVGTEAFF
TRBV29-1	TRBJ2-5	TRBD2	-	TGCAGCGTTGTGCCCAGCGGGGTGACCCAGTACTTC	CSVVPSGVTQYF
TRBV20-1	TRBJ1-4	-	once	TGCAGTGCCATCAGAGGGGGAAAACTGTTTTTT	CSAIRGGKLFF
TRBV12-3/TRBV12-4	TRBJ2-7	-	once	TGTGCCAGCTCACAGTCCTACGAGCAGTACTTC	CASSQSYEQYF
TRBV7-8	TRBJ2-1	-	-	TGTGCCAGCAGCCCGATCGGTTACAATGAGCAGTTCTTC	CASSPIGYNEQFF
TRBV5-4	TRBJ2-5	TRBD2	-	TGTGCCAGCAGCTCCAGGATAAGCGGGGAAGAGACCCAGTACTTC	CASSSRISGEETQYF
TRBV7-9	TRBJ1-1	-	-	TGTGCCAGCAGCTCCCACCCAGAGGCTAACACTGAAGCTTTCTTT	CASSSHPEANTEAFF
TRBV6-1	TRBJ1-6	-	-	TGTGCAGGGGGTCGGAGCTCCTATAATTCACCCCTCCACTTT	CAGGRSSYNSPLHF
TRBV6-5	TRBJ2-3	TRBD2	-	TGTGCCAGCAGTTACGTGGGCGGGGGGGATACGCAGTATTTT	CASSYVGGGDTQYF
TRBV7-3	TRBJ2-3	TRBD2	-	TGTGCCAGCAGCTTAGGCACACTAGCGACTAGCACAGATACGCAGTATTTT	CASSLGTLATSTDTQYF
TRBV9	TRBJ2-3	TRBD2	-	TGTGCCAGCAGCGTCCGGGGTAGCGGGGGGGCGATCGATACGCAGTATTTT	CASSVRGSGGAIDTQYF
TRBV2	TRBJ1-5	TRBD1	-	TGTGCCAGCAGTACGGACAGGGGGCAAGGTCAGCCCCAGCATTTT	CASSTDRGQGQPQHF
TRBV3-1/TRBV3-2	TRBJ1-2	-	-	TGTGCCAGCAGCCAAGAAGGGGTTCTCCTGACAGGCTACACCTTC	CASSQEGVLLTGYTF
TRBV2	TRBJ2-4	-	-	TGTGCCAGCAGTGATCGGGGACTCAAAAACATTCAGTACTTC	CASSDRGLKNIQYF
TRBV5-8	TRBJ2-3	-	-	TGTGCCAGCAGGAGCCCCGGCCGCTCCCTTCCGGGTACGCAGTATTTT	CASRSPGRSLPGTQYF
TRBV7-2	TRBJ1-4	-	-	TGTGCCAGCAGCATCCAAACCGGGGGTGAAAAACTGTTTTTT	CASSIQTGGEKLFF
TRBV5-8	TRBJ1-5	TRBD1	once	TGTGCCAGCAGCGAATGGGGAGACAGGGATCACGAGCCCCAGCATTTT	CASSEWGDRDHEPQHF
TRBV25-1	TRBJ1-1	TRBD1	-	TGTGCCAGCCAAGGACAGGGGGGGTACACTGAAGCTTTCTTT	CASQGQGGYTEAFF
TRBV19	TRBJ1-6	TRBD1	once	TGTGCCAGTTCGATTTCCGGGACAGGCATTTCACCCCTCCACTTT	CASSISGTGISPLHF
TRBV6-5	TRBJ1-1	TRBD1	-	TGTGCCAGCGGGGGACAGCGGAACACTGAAGCTTTCTTT	CASGGQRNTEAFF
TRBV4-1	TRBJ2-5	TRBD1	-	TGCGCCAGCAGCCAAGGAAGGGGGCCAGAGACCCAGTACTTC	CASSQGRGPETQYF
TRBV5-4	TRBJ2-2	-	-	TGTGCCAGCAGCCCGCTGAGGAAATCGACCGGGGAGCTGTTTTTT	CASSPLRKSTGELFF
TRBV11-2	TRBJ2-3	TRBD2	-	TGTGCCAGCAGCCCGAGCGGGGGAGCAGATACGCAGTATTTT	CASSPSGGADTQYF
TRBV12-3/TRBV12-4	TRBJ2-7	-	-	TGTGCCAGCAGTTTGACAGTCTCCGAGCAGTACTTC	CASSLTVSEQYF
TRBV5-1	TRBJ2-3	-	-	TGCGCCAGCAGATCCGTCAGGGTCACAGATACGCAGTATTTT	CASRSVRVTDTQYF
TRBV9	TRBJ1-2	-	many	TGTGCCAGCAGCGTAGGGGGCCGGGGCTACACCTTC	CASSVGGRGYTF
TRBV6-2/TRBV6-3	TRBJ1-1	-	-	TGTGCCAGCAGTAGCGGTGGCCGGGGGACTGAAGCTTTCTTT	CASSSGGRGTEAFF
TRBV7-8	TRBJ2-1	TRBD1	-	TGTGCCAGCAGCCTCTCGGGACAGGGGTACAATGAGCAGTTCTTC	CASSLSGQGYNEQFF
TRBV5-1	TRBJ2-5	-	-	TGCGCCAGCAGCCCCGGAATCGCGGAAATTCAAGAGACCCAGTACTTC	CASSPGIAEIQETQYF
TRBV6-5	TRBJ1-2	-	-	TGTGCCGGCTCAAAGGAGAACTATGGCTACACCTTC	CAGSKENYGYTF
TRBV5-6	TRBJ1-1	TRBD1	-	TGTGCCAGCAACCCCCTAGGACAGGGGTTATCTGAAGCTTTCTTT	CASNPLGQGLSEAFF
TRBV30	TRBJ1-1	-	-	TGTGCCTTCGAGGGCCGGATTGAAGCTTTCTTT	CAFEGRIEAFF
TRBV5-5	TRBJ2-5	-	-	TGTGCCAGCAGCTTGGCGGGCCGGGGAGGGACCCAGTACTTC	CASSLAGRGGTQYF
TRBV7-3	TRBJ2-6	-	-	TGCGCCAGCAGCTTAGGGCTCTCTGGGGCCAACGTCCTGACTTTC	CASSLGLSGANVLTF
TRBV6-2/TRBV6-3	TRBJ1-2	-	few	TGTGCCAGCAGTTACATGGACAGCTATGGCTACACCTTC	CASSYMDSYGYTF
TRBV10-3	TRBJ1-5	-	few	TGTGCCAGCACGGGGGATAGCAGCAATCAGCCCCAGCATTTT	CASTGDSSNQPQHF
TRBV3-1/TRBV3-2	TRBJ1-3	TRBD1	-	TGTGCCAGCAGCCCCCCAGGGGGAAATGGAAACACCATATATTTT	CASSPPGGNGNTIYF
TRBV7-2	TRBJ2-5	TRBD2	-	TGTGCCAGCAGCCTCCGACTAGCGGGGTTTGGGCAGACCCAGTACTTC	CASSLRLAGFGQTQYF
TRBV3-1/TRBV3-2	TRBJ2-3	TRBD1	-	TGTGCCAGCAGCCAAAGAGCAGGCAGGGGGCGACGCACAGATACGCAGTATTTT	CASSQRAGRGRRTDTQYF
TRBV4-1	TRBJ1-3	-	-	TGCGCCAGCAGCCCTCGGAGCTCTGGAAACACCATATATTTT	CASSPRSSGNTIYF
TRBV30	TRBJ1-2	TRBD1	-	TGTGCCTGGACCAACCCCGGACAGGGATATGGCTACACCTTC	CAWTNPGQGYGYTF
TRBV6-5	TRBJ1-2	-	-	TGTGCCAGCAGTTCCGGGGTAGGACAGAGCTATGGCTACACCTTC	CASSSGVGQSYGYTF
TRBV19	TRBJ2-5	TRBD1	few	TGTGCCAGTAGTACTACAGGGGCCGTTTCCCGGGAGACCCAGTACTTC	CASSTTGAVSRETQYF
TRBV10-1	TRBJ1-5	-	few	TGCGCCAGCAGTTCAGGGAAGAATCAGCCCCAGCATTTT	CASSSGKNQPQHF
TRBV5-1	TRBJ2-3	-	-	TGCGCCAGCAGCGGCCGGGACCTGCAGCGGGTGGCGGGAGATACGCAGTATTTT	CASSGRDLQRVAGDTQYF
TRBV5-4	TRBJ2-1	TRBD2	-	TGTGCCAGCAGCTCGAAGGGCGGGGGTGACTACAATGAGCAGTTCTTC	CASSSKGGGDYNEQFF
TRBV3-1/TRBV3-2	TRBJ1-6	-	-	TGTGCCAGCAGCTTATCTAAGAGTCCAAATTCACCCCTCCACTTT	CASSLSKSPNSPLHF
TRBV6-6	TRBJ2-3	TRBD2	-	TGTGCCAGCAGTGGGTCACTAGCGGGTGACGCAGATACGCAGTATTTT	CASSGSLAGDADTQYF
TRBV19	TRBJ1-5	TRBD1	-	TGTGCCAGTACGCCCCCAGCAGGGGGTGGGCTCGACAATCAGCCCCAGCATTTT	CASTPPAGGGLDNQPQHF